This T cell receptor beta chain was identified during a study of blood T cell repertoires in COVID-19. Across the study: Acute-phase and convalescent COVID-19 samples originated in the United States, Italy and Spain. Sources were T cells, B-cell-depleted T cells, or PBMCs; the material itself was cDNA or gDNA.

Profiling relied on immunoSEQ multiplex PCR, and the TCRdb table lists in-frame clones only, not all of them. The sample shows about 52,000 clones, 85% of them seen only once. The germline V gene has CDR1 SGHNT and CDR2 YYREEE (reference sequence). This CDR3 region has 14 residues. This clone was recorded a few times. The germline gene is not matched at one end of the junction; a read error may be the cause. The sequenced sample was peripheral blood. This receptor was obtained from a human donor in a cohort sampled during active COVID-19. The chain joins TRBV5-4 to TRBJ2-5; D is possibly TRBD2 (6 bases). The DNA of the CDR3 is TGTGCCAGCACCTTGGACTACTACCAAGAGACCCAGTACTTC. Amino acid sequence: CASTLDYYQETQYF.